The 14 T cell receptor beta chains presented below share a single source sample, sequenced in a study of early T cells in non-severe SARS-CoV-2 infection. TCRdb used MiXCR to reprocess the 5' RACE reads, holding one entry per CDR3 protein. The profile covers some 77,000 distinct CDR3 sequences, with about 5% appearing a single time and under 8% taken by the ten largest. The input for sequencing was whole blood, taken at baseline. The source is an adult who was a healthcare worker with PCR-confirmed SARS-CoV-2 infection or an uninfected control (not recorded which).

The rearrangement links TRBV6-1 to TRBJ1-5; 10 bases agree with TRBD1. With 9 bases clipped from V and 9 bases from J, the junction kept 14 bases outside the gene matches. The germline V gene encodes CDR1 MNHNS and CDR2 SASEGT. The CDR3 spans 15 residues. The CDR3, as DNA: TGTGCCAGTAGCACCGGGACAGGGGACTTCTGGCCCCAGCATTTT. It codes for CASSTGTGDFWPQHF.

This clonotype has just a few counts. The chain carries TRBV3-1 and TRBJ1-2; 7 bases are a match to TRBD1. Germline V lookup: CDR1 LGHDT, CDR2 YNNKEL (reference sequence). The trim removed 4 bases at V and 2 bases at J, leaving 1 base unmatched. This CDR3 contains 13 residues. The CDR3 sequence: CASSRGQNYGYTF. The CDR3 DNA reads as TGTGCCAGCAGCCGGGGACAGAACTATGGCTACACCTTC.

This clonotype was observed at least ten times. CDR3 in amino acids: CSVANEDEQYF. CDR3 bases: TGCAGCGTTGCCAATGAGGACGAGCAGTACTTC. The chain joins TRBV29-1 to TRBJ2-7; D unresolved. CDR1 SQVTM and CDR2 ANQGSEA come from the germline V gene. V was cut by 4 bases and J by 5 bases, with 9 bases left in between. This CDR3 spans 11 amino acids.

This clonotype was seen many times. The rearrangement uses TRBV7-2 and TRBJ2-7, with D perhaps matching TRBD1 (6 bases). The CDR3 is 14 amino acids. CDR1 and CDR2 from the germline V gene are SGHTA and FQGNSA. V lost 2 bases and J 1 base, leaving 9 bases between the germline ends. The CDR3 is CASSLRTVSYEQYF. As DNA, the CDR3 is TGTGCCAGCAGCTTACGGACAGTTTCCTACGAGCAGTACTTC.

CDR3 protein: CASSSLIYNEQFF. The DNA of the CDR3 is TGTGCCAGCAGTTCACTAATCTACAATGAGCAGTTCTTC. This chain joins TRBV12-3 or TRBV12-4 and TRBJ2-1, with unresolved D. The CDR3 runs 13 residues. Trimming pared 4 bases from V and 3 bases from J, leaving 7 bases between.

This clonotype was counted many times. The chain combines TRBV6-1 with TRBJ2-3; 7 bases fit TRBD2. J lost 8 bases, V lost 4 bases, and 18 bases had no gene match. Germline V lookup: CDR1 MNHNS, CDR2 SASEGT. CDR3 length equals 17 residues. In DNA form, the CDR3 reads TGTGCCAGCAGTGCCCTCCTCACTCCCGGGGGGATTGTTACGCAGTATTTT. Translation gives CASSALLTPGGIVTQYF.

This clonotype came up a few times. The V gene is TRBV6-6, the J gene TRBJ2-7; 10 bases fit TRBD1. The germline CDR1 and CDR2 sequences are MNHNY and SVGAGI (reference sequence). Trimming removed 5 bases from V and 2 bases from J; junction bases left unmatched: 3. The CDR3 length is 14 residues. The CDR3 loop is CASSRGQGAYEQYF. The CDR3 DNA reads as TGTGCCAGCAGTCGAGGACAGGGGGCCTACGAGCAGTACTTC.

For this clonotype: A much larger clone sits a single nucleotide away, making a read error possible. Here the CDR3 DNA reads TGCAGCGCGGGCCAAAGCGGGAAAGGCGACGAGCAGTACTTC. Translated: CSAGQSGKGDEQYF. The rearrangement links TRBV29-1 to TRBJ2-7, with 7 bases matching TRBD2. This CDR3 is 14 amino acids long. V dropped 7 bases and J dropped 5; count of bases not matched to a gene: 14. The germline gives CDR1 SQVTM, CDR2 ANQGSEA.

This clonotype was observed a handful of times. The chain links TRBV10-3 to TRBJ2-2; D call uncertain. The CDR3 extends over 12 amino acids. Germline-derived CDR1 and CDR2 are ENHRY and SYGVKD. V shed 6 bases and J shed 2 bases, with 4 bases lying between them. The CDR3: CAISPNTGELFF. The DNA for the CDR3 is TGTGCCATCAGCCCCAACACCGGGGAGCTGTTTTTT.

This clonotype was found many times. The CDR3 DNA follows: TGTGCCAGCAGCCGCGCAGAGGTGGATACGCAGTATTTT. Protein sequence: CASSRAEVDTQYF. The rearrangement uses TRBV27 and TRBJ2-3; no definite D call. Trimming shortened V by 6 bases and J by 6 bases, and 13 bases separated the two germline ends. The CDR3 is made up of 13 amino acids. The germline gives CDR1 MNHEY, CDR2 SMNVEV (reference sequence).

Ten or more counts support this clonotype. This chain joins TRBV27 and TRBJ2-1; TRBD2 aligns across 8 bases. Unmatched junction bases numbered 5, after V lost 3 bases and J lost 4 bases. This CDR3 is 15 amino acids long. Germline CDR1 and CDR2: MNHEY and SMNVEV (reference sequence). In nucleotides, the CDR3 is TGTGCCAGCAGTTTTAGCGGGATCCCTTACAATGAGCAGTTCTTC. It yields the protein CASSFSGIPYNEQFF.

In its sample, this clonotype was seen many times. This chain connects TRBV29-1 to TRBJ2-5; D unclear. V lost 6 bases, J lost 1 base, and 15 bases lay in between. CDR1 and CDR2 (germline): SQVTM, ANQGSEA. This CDR3 spans 14 amino acids. The CDR3 loop is CSVEPILSQETQYF. As DNA, the CDR3 is TGCAGCGTGGAACCCATACTTTCCCAAGAGACCCAGTACTTC.

This clonotype has only a few counts. The V gene is TRBV27, the J gene TRBJ1-2; the D gene is possibly TRBD1 (6 bases). CDR1 and CDR2 (germline): MNHEY, SMNVEV (reference sequence). V was trimmed by 4 bases and J by 7 bases, leaving 16 bases between them. This CDR3 region has 14 residues. This chain's CDR3 is CASSSAGEESGYTF. The CDR3 bases are TGTGCCAGCAGTTCGGCAGGGGAAGAGAGTGGCTACACCTTC.

The table lists this clonotype with a few counts. This rearrangement joins TRBV9 to TRBJ1-2; tentative D call: TRBD1 (5 bases). CDR1 and CDR2 from the germline V gene are SGDLS and YYNGEE. V was shortened by 4 bases and J by 4 bases, with 14 bases between the two germline ends. This CDR3 has 14 amino acids. CDR3 region: CASSPRGVSYGYTF. The CDR3 DNA reads TGTGCCAGCAGCCCCAGAGGGGTGAGCTATGGCTACACCTTC.